The sequence of this T cell receptor (beta chain) was determined in a study of T cells after yellow fever vaccination. CDR3 length: 18 amino acids. Trimming removed 2 bases at V and 7 bases at J, with 29 bases between. Germline V gene lookup returns CDR1 DFQATT and CDR2 SNEGSKA (reference sequence). TCRdb independently ran MiXCR on the 5' RACE reads; one entry per CDR3 protein. The sample has 300,000 to 400,000 distinct CDR3 sequences, roughly 8% seen once; the top ten hold about 16%. The specimen comprised PBMCs, sampled around 45 days after the first yellow fever vaccination. This sequence was found in a man aged 18 to 29 who received the YFV17D yellow fever vaccine. The V call is TRBV20-1, the J call TRBJ2-5, with D possibly TRBD2 on 5 matching bases. The DNA for the CDR3 is TGCAGTGCTAGACGAAGGTACAGCGGAACTTTAGAATATCGGACCCAGTACTTC. Protein product: CSARRRYSGTLEYRTQYF.